Listed below are T cell receptor beta chains from one sample, sequenced in a study of CD4 T cells in relation to SARS-CoV-2 and coronaviruses. Libraries were prepared by immunoSEQ multiplex PCR; TCRdb keeps only in-frame clonotypes and omits some of them. Counted here are tens of thousands of clones, over 75% occurring once; the ten biggest clones make up approximately 8.8%. The sequenced sample was memory CD4+ T cells from PBMCs. These receptors all come from an adult with COVID-19. CDR3s include the opening cysteine and the closing phenylalanine or tryptophan. Each record gives: D gene, clone size, V gene, J gene, CDR3 DNA, CDR3 protein. A D gene is named only where the DNA matches it firmly. Not every row has a clone size; where given, it reads once, few, many or a size class.

d_gene: -
abundance: -
v_gene: TRBV5-6
j_gene: TRBJ1-2
CDR3nt: TGTGCCAGCAGCTTAAGTCCCACAGGCAACTATGGCTACACCTTC
CDR3aa: CASSLSPTGNYGYTF

d_gene: TRBD2
abundance: once
v_gene: TRBV3-1/TRBV3-2
j_gene: TRBJ2-2
CDR3nt: TGTGCCAGCAGCCAAGGACTAGCGGGGGCGACGAACACCGGGGAGCTGTTTTTT
CDR3aa: CASSQGLAGATNTGELFF

d_gene: TRBD2
abundance: few
v_gene: TRBV5-4
j_gene: TRBJ2-3
CDR3nt: TGTGCCAGCAGCATCGGACTAGTACCAGATACGCAGTATTTT
CDR3aa: CASSIGLVPDTQYF

d_gene: TRBD2
abundance: -
v_gene: TRBV10-3
j_gene: TRBJ2-3
CDR3nt: TGTGCCATCAGCGACACTAGCGGGGGGGCCCCAGATACGCAGTATTTT
CDR3aa: CAISDTSGGAPDTQYF

d_gene: TRBD1
abundance: once
v_gene: TRBV5-1
j_gene: TRBJ2-2
CDR3nt: TGCGCCAGCAGCCCGGGACAGACGAACACCGGGGAGCTGTTTTTT
CDR3aa: CASSPGQTNTGELFF

d_gene: -
abundance: few
v_gene: TRBV28
j_gene: TRBJ2-6
CDR3nt: TGTGCCAGCAGTTTATTACTAGCTGGGGCCAACGTCCTGACTTTC
CDR3aa: CASSLLLAGANVLTF

d_gene: -
abundance: -
v_gene: TRBV4-1
j_gene: TRBJ1-5
CDR3nt: TGCGCCAGCAGCCAAGTAGGCGATAGTCAGCCCCAGCATTTT
CDR3aa: CASSQVGDSQPQHF

d_gene: TRBD1
abundance: -
v_gene: TRBV10-2
j_gene: TRBJ1-2
CDR3nt: TGCGCCAGCAGGACAGGGTCAGCTAACTATGGCTACACCTTC
CDR3aa: CASRTGSANYGYTF

d_gene: -
abundance: -
v_gene: TRBV7-6
j_gene: TRBJ1-2
CDR3nt: TGTGCCAGCAGCTCGTACCCCGGGGACGCGACTGGCTACACCTTC
CDR3aa: CASSSYPGDATGYTF

d_gene: -
abundance: -
v_gene: TRBV29-1
j_gene: TRBJ2-7
CDR3nt: TGCAGCGTTGAAAATCCTGACGGTACCTACGAGCAGTACTTC
CDR3aa: CSVENPDGTYEQYF

d_gene: -
abundance: -
v_gene: TRBV21-1
j_gene: TRBJ1-2
CDR3nt: TGTGCCAGCAGCAACGAAGCCCAACCACAGGGTTTGGGACTCTATGGCTACACCTTC
CDR3aa: CASSNEAQPQGLGLYGYTF

d_gene: TRBD1
abundance: -
v_gene: TRBV19
j_gene: TRBJ1-5
CDR3nt: TGTGCCGGGGGAGGACAGGTCAATCAGCCCCAGCATTTT
CDR3aa: CAGGGQVNQPQHF

d_gene: -
abundance: -
v_gene: TRBV5-1
j_gene: TRBJ1-6
CDR3nt: TGCGCCAGCAGCTTAGACAGGCGGAACGTTAATTCACCCCTCCACTTT
CDR3aa: CASSLDRRNVNSPLHF

d_gene: -
abundance: few
v_gene: TRBV12-3/TRBV12-4
j_gene: TRBJ1-2
CDR3nt: TGTGCCAGCAGTCCCCGCGGCTATGGCTACACCTTC
CDR3aa: CASSPRGYGYTF

d_gene: TRBD1
abundance: -
v_gene: TRBV7-2
j_gene: TRBJ2-1
CDR3nt: TGTGCCAGCAGCTTAGCGGGGACAGATTCCTACAATGAGCAGTTCTTC
CDR3aa: CASSLAGTDSYNEQFF

d_gene: -
abundance: few
v_gene: TRBV7-9
j_gene: TRBJ1-2
CDR3nt: TGTGCCAGCAGCTCGTACCAGGGTGATGACTATGGCTACACCTTC
CDR3aa: CASSSYQGDDYGYTF

d_gene: TRBD2
abundance: -
v_gene: TRBV7-7
j_gene: TRBJ2-5
CDR3nt: TGTGCTAGCAGCTCGGGAGGGACCCAGTACTTC
CDR3aa: CASSSGGTQYF

d_gene: -
abundance: -
v_gene: TRBV5-3
j_gene: TRBJ1-5
CDR3nt: TGTGCCAGAAGCCAGCTTACACAGGGAACTAGCAATCAGCCCCAGCATTTT
CDR3aa: CARSQLTQGTSNQPQHF

d_gene: -
abundance: -
v_gene: TRBV18
j_gene: TRBJ1-2
CDR3nt: TGTGCCAGCTCACCACCAGGGGCCCCTGGCTACACCTTC
CDR3aa: CASSPPGAPGYTF

d_gene: -
abundance: -
v_gene: TRBV19
j_gene: TRBJ1-5
CDR3nt: TGTGCCAGTAGTCCCTCAACGGGGGGCTTGCAGCCCCAGCATTTT
CDR3aa: CASSPSTGGLQPQHF

d_gene: -
abundance: -
v_gene: TRBV6-1
j_gene: TRBJ2-3
CDR3nt: TGTGCCAGCAGTGAAGCCAGCCCAACGGTGGCAGATACGCAGTATTTT
CDR3aa: CASSEASPTVADTQYF

d_gene: -
abundance: -
v_gene: TRBV15
j_gene: TRBJ2-5
CDR3nt: TGTGCCACCAGCGGCTACAGCCCCGTGGAGACCCAGTACTTC
CDR3aa: CATSGYSPVETQYF

d_gene: TRBD1
abundance: -
v_gene: TRBV7-9
j_gene: TRBJ2-7
CDR3nt: TGTGCCAGCAGCTTAGAACAGACAGGGTCAAACTACGAGCAGTACTTC
CDR3aa: CASSLEQTGSNYEQYF

d_gene: TRBD2
abundance: -
v_gene: TRBV6-5
j_gene: TRBJ2-7
CDR3nt: TGTGCCAGCAGCCTGAGGACTAGCGGGTACGAGCAGTACTTC
CDR3aa: CASSLRTSGYEQYF

d_gene: -
abundance: -
v_gene: TRBV5-4
j_gene: TRBJ2-7
CDR3nt: TGTGCCAGCAGCTTGCGAAACCGGGACCGGGGTTCCGAGCAGTACTTC
CDR3aa: CASSLRNRDRGSEQYF

d_gene: TRBD1
abundance: -
v_gene: TRBV5-1
j_gene: TRBJ2-2
CDR3nt: TGCGCCAGCAGCCTGGGACAGGGCATGCACACCGGGGAGCTGTTTTTT
CDR3aa: CASSLGQGMHTGELFF

d_gene: -
abundance: -
v_gene: TRBV5-4
j_gene: TRBJ2-3
CDR3nt: TGTGCCAGCAGCTTGGTTGGGCCTAGCACAGATACGCAGTATTTT
CDR3aa: CASSLVGPSTDTQYF

d_gene: TRBD1
abundance: -
v_gene: TRBV3-1/TRBV3-2
j_gene: TRBJ1-1
CDR3nt: TGTGCCAGCAGCCTCGGGACAGTAACTGAAGCTTTCTTT
CDR3aa: CASSLGTVTEAFF

d_gene: TRBD2
abundance: -
v_gene: TRBV5-1
j_gene: TRBJ2-5
CDR3nt: TGCGCCAGTACGGGGGGGGAGAACCAAGAGACCCAGTACTTC
CDR3aa: CASTGGENQETQYF

d_gene: -
abundance: -
v_gene: TRBV5-1
j_gene: TRBJ1-4
CDR3nt: TGCGCCAGCAGCTTGGAGTGGGGGGATGAAAAACTGTTTTTT
CDR3aa: CASSLEWGDEKLFF

d_gene: -
abundance: -
v_gene: TRBV7-9
j_gene: TRBJ1-6
CDR3nt: TGTGCCAGCAGCGGGGACGGTAATTCACCCCTCCACTTT
CDR3aa: CASSGDGNSPLHF

d_gene: -
abundance: -
v_gene: TRBV12-5
j_gene: TRBJ2-3
CDR3nt: TGTGCTAGTGGTCCCGCGACCACCACAGATACGCAGTATTTT
CDR3aa: CASGPATTTDTQYF

d_gene: -
abundance: -
v_gene: TRBV7-2
j_gene: TRBJ1-1
CDR3nt: TGTGCCAGCAGCTTTGGATACATGAACACTGAAGCTTTCTTT
CDR3aa: CASSFGYMNTEAFF

d_gene: -
abundance: -
v_gene: TRBV7-2
j_gene: TRBJ1-5
CDR3nt: TGTGCCAGCAGCCCCCGCCGGGACAACAACTTAAATCAGCCCCAGCATTTT
CDR3aa: CASSPRRDNNLNQPQHF

d_gene: -
abundance: -
v_gene: TRBV21-1
j_gene: TRBJ2-2
CDR3nt: TGTGCCAGCAGCAAAATCCCGGCCTCCAGGACCGGGGAGCTGTTTTTT
CDR3aa: CASSKIPASRTGELFF

d_gene: -
abundance: -
v_gene: TRBV4-1
j_gene: TRBJ2-7
CDR3nt: TGCGCCAGCAGCCAAGATCGACAGGGACTCGGCCTGTACTTC
CDR3aa: CASSQDRQGLGLYF

d_gene: -
abundance: -
v_gene: TRBV10-3
j_gene: TRBJ1-6
CDR3nt: TGTGCCATCAGTGATCAGGGAGGGAATTCACCCCTCCACTTT
CDR3aa: CAISDQGGNSPLHF

d_gene: TRBD1
abundance: -
v_gene: TRBV18
j_gene: TRBJ1-4
CDR3nt: TGTGCCAGCTCTCGCGGGACAGGGGAAAAACTGTTTTTT
CDR3aa: CASSRGTGEKLFF

d_gene: TRBD1
abundance: -
v_gene: TRBV12-3/TRBV12-4
j_gene: TRBJ2-1
CDR3nt: TGTGCCAACCGACAGGGCGGATTTAATGAGCAGTTCTTC
CDR3aa: CANRQGGFNEQFF

d_gene: -
abundance: -
v_gene: TRBV5-4
j_gene: TRBJ2-5
CDR3nt: TGTGCCAGCAGCTCCAAGGCCCTATTTTCTCAAGAGACCCAGTACTTC
CDR3aa: CASSSKALFSQETQYF

d_gene: TRBD2
abundance: few
v_gene: TRBV5-6
j_gene: TRBJ2-7
CDR3nt: TGTGCCAGCAGCTTCGGACTAGTCGTCTACGAGCAGTACTTC
CDR3aa: CASSFGLVVYEQYF

d_gene: TRBD2
abundance: -
v_gene: TRBV12-5
j_gene: TRBJ2-1
CDR3nt: TGTGCTACAGGGACTAGCGGGGGGGGGTATGAGCAGTTCTTC
CDR3aa: CATGTSGGGYEQFF

d_gene: -
abundance: -
v_gene: TRBV4-2
j_gene: TRBJ1-2
CDR3nt: TGTGCCAGCAGCCAAGTTCAGAATCGGACGGGCGGCTATGGCTACACCTTC
CDR3aa: CASSQVQNRTGGYGYTF

d_gene: -
abundance: few
v_gene: TRBV30
j_gene: TRBJ1-2
CDR3nt: TGTGCCTGGAGTACTTATGGGCAGAGGGCCATTGGCTACACCTTC
CDR3aa: CAWSTYGQRAIGYTF

d_gene: -
abundance: -
v_gene: TRBV11-2
j_gene: TRBJ2-4
CDR3nt: TGTGCCAGCAGCCCCCGGGGAGTTTCCAAAAACATTCAGTACTTC
CDR3aa: CASSPRGVSKNIQYF

d_gene: -
abundance: -
v_gene: TRBV6-1
j_gene: TRBJ2-1
CDR3nt: TGTGCCAGCAGTGAGGGACTTTACAATGAGCAGTTCTTC
CDR3aa: CASSEGLYNEQFF

d_gene: TRBD2
abundance: -
v_gene: TRBV11-2
j_gene: TRBJ2-5
CDR3nt: TGTGCCAGCAGCACCCCGACGGGGGGGAGGGAGACCCAGTACTTC
CDR3aa: CASSTPTGGRETQYF

d_gene: TRBD2
abundance: -
v_gene: TRBV24-1
j_gene: TRBJ2-2
CDR3nt: TGTGCCACCAGTTCAACTCTAGCGGGGTCGAACACCGGGGAGCTGTTTTTT
CDR3aa: CATSSTLAGSNTGELFF

d_gene: -
abundance: -
v_gene: TRBV5-1
j_gene: TRBJ2-1
CDR3nt: TGCGCCAGCAGCTTGGAAGGCAATGAGCAGTTCTTC
CDR3aa: CASSLEGNEQFF

d_gene: -
abundance: -
v_gene: TRBV10-3
j_gene: TRBJ2-7
CDR3nt: TGTGCCATCAGTGAGTCGCGGGACCTCGAGCAGTACTTC
CDR3aa: CAISESRDLEQYF

d_gene: -
abundance: -
v_gene: TRBV5-4
j_gene: TRBJ2-7
CDR3nt: TGTGCCAGCAGCTTGGCTCTCGGCTACGAGCAGTACTTC
CDR3aa: CASSLALGYEQYF

d_gene: TRBD1
abundance: -
v_gene: TRBV7-2
j_gene: TRBJ1-2
CDR3nt: TGTGCCAGCAGCCGTAGACAGGGAAGTTCTGGCTACACCTTC
CDR3aa: CASSRRQGSSGYTF

d_gene: TRBD2
abundance: -
v_gene: TRBV7-7
j_gene: TRBJ2-1
CDR3nt: TGTGCTAGCAGCCCCCGGGGGTCTAGCGGGGGCCGGGGGGAGCAGTTCTTC
CDR3aa: CASSPRGSSGGRGEQFF

d_gene: TRBD1
abundance: -
v_gene: TRBV5-1
j_gene: TRBJ1-2
CDR3nt: TGCGCCACTCGGGACAGGGACTATGGCTACACCTTC
CDR3aa: CATRDRDYGYTF

d_gene: -
abundance: -
v_gene: TRBV11-1
j_gene: TRBJ2-3
CDR3nt: TGTGCCAGCGGAAAGAAGAGGCAGGGCACAGATACGCAGTATTTT
CDR3aa: CASGKKRQGTDTQYF